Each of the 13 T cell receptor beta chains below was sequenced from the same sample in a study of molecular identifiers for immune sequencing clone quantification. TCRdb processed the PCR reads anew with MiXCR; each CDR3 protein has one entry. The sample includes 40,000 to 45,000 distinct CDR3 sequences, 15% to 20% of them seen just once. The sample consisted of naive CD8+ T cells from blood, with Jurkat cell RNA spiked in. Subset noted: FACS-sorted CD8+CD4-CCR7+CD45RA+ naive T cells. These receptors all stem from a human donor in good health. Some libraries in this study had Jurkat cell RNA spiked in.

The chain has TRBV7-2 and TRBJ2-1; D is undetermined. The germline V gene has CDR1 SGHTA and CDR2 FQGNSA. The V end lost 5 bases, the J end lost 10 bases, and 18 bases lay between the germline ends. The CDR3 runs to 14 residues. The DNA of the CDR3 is TGTGCCAGCAGCCCGCTCGGACCCTACCACGAGCAGTTCTTC. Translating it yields CASSPLGPYHEQFF.

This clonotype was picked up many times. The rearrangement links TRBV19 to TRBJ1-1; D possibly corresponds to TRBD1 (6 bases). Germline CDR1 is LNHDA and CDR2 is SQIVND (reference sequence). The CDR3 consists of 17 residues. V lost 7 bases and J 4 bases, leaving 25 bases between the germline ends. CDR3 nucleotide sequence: TGTGCCAGTACCGTCATCGGGGCAGGGGCGGTGACCACTGAAGCTTTCTTT. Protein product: CASTVIGAGAVTTEAFF.

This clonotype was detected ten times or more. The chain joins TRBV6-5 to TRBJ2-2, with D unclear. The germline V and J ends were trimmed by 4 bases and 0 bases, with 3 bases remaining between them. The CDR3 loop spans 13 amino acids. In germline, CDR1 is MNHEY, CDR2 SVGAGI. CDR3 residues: CASSFTNTGELFF. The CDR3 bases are TGTGCCAGCAGTTTTACGAACACCGGGGAGCTGTTTTTT.

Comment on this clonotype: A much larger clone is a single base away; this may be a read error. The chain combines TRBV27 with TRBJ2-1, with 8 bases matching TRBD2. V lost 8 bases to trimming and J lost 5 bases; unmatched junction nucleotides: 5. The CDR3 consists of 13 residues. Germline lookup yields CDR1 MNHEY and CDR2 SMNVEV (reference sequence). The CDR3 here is CASGLAGHNEQFF. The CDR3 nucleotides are TGTGCCAGCGGGCTAGCGGGCCACAATGAGCAGTTCTTC.

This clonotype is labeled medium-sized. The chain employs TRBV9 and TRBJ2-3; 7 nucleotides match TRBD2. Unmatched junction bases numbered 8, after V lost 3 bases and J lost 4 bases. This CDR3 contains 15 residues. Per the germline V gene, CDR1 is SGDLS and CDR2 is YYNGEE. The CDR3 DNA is TGTGCCAGCAGCGAAGCGGGGCCCTCGGCAGATACGCAGTATTTT. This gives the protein CASSEAGPSADTQYF.

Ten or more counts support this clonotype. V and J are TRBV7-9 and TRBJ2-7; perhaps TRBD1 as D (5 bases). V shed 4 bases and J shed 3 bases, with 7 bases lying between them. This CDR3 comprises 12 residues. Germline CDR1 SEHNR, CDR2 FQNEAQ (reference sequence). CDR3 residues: CASSWQGYEQYF. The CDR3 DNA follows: TGTGCCAGCAGCTGGCAGGGCTACGAGCAGTACTTC.

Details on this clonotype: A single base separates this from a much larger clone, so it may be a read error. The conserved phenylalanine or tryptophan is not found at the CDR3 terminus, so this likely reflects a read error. The CDR3 is CASSLALSGVTGELFS. CDR3 DNA sequence: TGTGCCAGCAGTTTAGCGCTATCCGGAGTCACCGGGGAGCTGTTTTCT. The chain joins TRBV12-3 or TRBV12-4 to TRBJ2-2; the D is unclear. The CDR3 extends over 16 amino acids. V gave up 0 bases and J gave up 4 bases, with 12 bases separating them.

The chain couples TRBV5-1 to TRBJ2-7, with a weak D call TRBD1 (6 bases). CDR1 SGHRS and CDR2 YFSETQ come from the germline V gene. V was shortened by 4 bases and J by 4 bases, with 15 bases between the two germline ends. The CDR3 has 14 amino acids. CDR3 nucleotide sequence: TGCGCCAGCAGCCCGAAGGGGGTCGATTACGAGCAGTACTTC. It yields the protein CASSPKGVDYEQYF.

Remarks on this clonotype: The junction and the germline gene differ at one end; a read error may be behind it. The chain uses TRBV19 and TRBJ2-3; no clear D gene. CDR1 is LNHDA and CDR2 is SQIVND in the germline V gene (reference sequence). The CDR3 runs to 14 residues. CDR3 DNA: TGTGCCGGTAGTTTTCGGCAGGGCACAGATACGCAGTATTTT. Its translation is CAGSFRQGTDTQYF.

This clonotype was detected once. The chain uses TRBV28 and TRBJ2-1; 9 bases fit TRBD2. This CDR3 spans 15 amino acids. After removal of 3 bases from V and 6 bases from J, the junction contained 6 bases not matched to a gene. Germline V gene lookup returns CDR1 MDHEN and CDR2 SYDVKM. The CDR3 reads CASSLTSGAFNEQFF. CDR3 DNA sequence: TGTGCCAGCAGTTTGACTAGCGGAGCTTTCAATGAGCAGTTCTTC.

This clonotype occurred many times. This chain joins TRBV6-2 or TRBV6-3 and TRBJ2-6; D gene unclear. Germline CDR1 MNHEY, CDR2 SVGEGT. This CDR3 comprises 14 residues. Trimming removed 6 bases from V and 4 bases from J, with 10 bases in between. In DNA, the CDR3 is TGTGCCAGCAGGCCTGTCTACGGGGCCAACGTCCTGACTTTC. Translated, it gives CASRPVYGANVLTF.

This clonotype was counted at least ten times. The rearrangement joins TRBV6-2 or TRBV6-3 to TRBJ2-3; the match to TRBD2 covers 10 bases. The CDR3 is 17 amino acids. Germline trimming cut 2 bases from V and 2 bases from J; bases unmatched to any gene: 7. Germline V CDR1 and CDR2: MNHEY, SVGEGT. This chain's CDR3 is CASSYSASGGSTDTQYF. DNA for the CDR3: TGTGCCAGCAGTTACAGCGCTAGCGGGGGATCCACAGATACGCAGTATTTT.

CDR3 loop: CASSIGTRAGGTKNIQYF. The CDR3 DNA is TGTGCCAGTAGTATCGGGACCAGGGCCGGGGGGACCAAAAACATTCAGTACTTC. This chain joins TRBV19 and TRBJ2-4; 7 nucleotides agree with TRBD2. Trimming took 3 bases from V and 2 from J; bases not matched to a gene: 13. Germline V gene lookup returns CDR1 LNHDA and CDR2 SQIVND (reference sequence). This CDR3 has 18 residues.